Listed below are T cell receptor beta chains from one sample, sequenced in a study of blood T cell repertoires in COVID-19. Measured with immunoSEQ multiplex PCR; TCRdb has only the in-frame clones, and not every one. The sample has roughly 75,000 clones, less than 90% seen once; the top ten hold approximately 15%. The sequenced material came from peripheral blood. Receptors were obtained from an elderly man in a cohort sampled during active COVID-19. Both conserved end residues are trimmed from each CDR3. The D gene is left open where the match is weak. For some rows the clone size is stated as once, few or many, or as a class when expanded; others skip it.

J gene: TRBJ2-3; V gene: TRBV25-1; clone size: once; D gene: -; CDR3 protein: ASLDGGLGSDTQY
J gene: TRBJ1-3; V gene: TRBV21-1; clone size: -; D gene: -; CDR3 protein: ASSKEPPRTAGNTIY
J gene: TRBJ2-5; V gene: TRBV4-1; clone size: -; D gene: -; CDR3 protein: ASSQDGGETQY
J gene: TRBJ2-6; V gene: TRBV5-1; clone size: -; D gene: -; CDR3 protein: ASSLLGVGANVLT
J gene: TRBJ1-2; V gene: TRBV7-6; clone size: few; D gene: TRBD1; CDR3 protein: ASSLPGGYGYT
J gene: TRBJ2-5; V gene: TRBV3-1/TRBV3-2; clone size: -; D gene: TRBD2; CDR3 protein: ASSQETSGGAATQY
J gene: TRBJ1-5; V gene: TRBV6-6; clone size: -; D gene: TRBD1; CDR3 protein: ASSKTDRGLGQPQH
J gene: TRBJ1-3; V gene: TRBV2; clone size: -; D gene: -; CDR3 protein: ARESGRAGNTIY
J gene: TRBJ1-1; V gene: TRBV5-4; clone size: -; D gene: -; CDR3 protein: ASSLFEGNTEAF
J gene: TRBJ1-1; V gene: TRBV6-1; clone size: -; D gene: -; CDR3 protein: ASSEKEGSTEAF
J gene: TRBJ2-7; V gene: TRBV5-1; clone size: -; D gene: TRBD1; CDR3 protein: ASSLAGTGIYEQY
J gene: TRBJ1-2; V gene: TRBV7-8; clone size: -; D gene: TRBD1; CDR3 protein: ASSPRTGGEYGYT
J gene: TRBJ1-3; V gene: TRBV6-1; clone size: -; D gene: -; CDR3 protein: ASSEAASGNTIY
J gene: TRBJ2-5; V gene: TRBV27; clone size: -; D gene: TRBD1; CDR3 protein: ASSLRPRGRGETQY
J gene: TRBJ1-2; V gene: TRBV11-2; clone size: -; D gene: -; CDR3 protein: ASRPGGASYGYT
J gene: TRBJ1-4; V gene: TRBV5-1; clone size: -; D gene: TRBD1; CDR3 protein: ASSPRGQGREKLF
J gene: TRBJ1-5; V gene: TRBV19; clone size: -; D gene: -; CDR3 protein: ASTLGTGTYSNQPQH
J gene: TRBJ1-5; V gene: TRBV12-3/TRBV12-4; clone size: once; D gene: -; CDR3 protein: ASSLSGGQPQH
J gene: TRBJ1-2; V gene: TRBV6-5; clone size: -; D gene: TRBD1; CDR3 protein: ASSSGTGGHGYT
J gene: TRBJ2-3; V gene: TRBV18; clone size: once; D gene: TRBD1; CDR3 protein: ASSRFEGAIADTQY
J gene: TRBJ1-2; V gene: TRBV13; clone size: -; D gene: -; CDR3 protein: ASFVQGLGGYT
J gene: TRBJ2-1; V gene: TRBV19; clone size: -; D gene: TRBD2; CDR3 protein: ASWPSGGSEQF
J gene: TRBJ2-6; V gene: TRBV9; clone size: -; D gene: TRBD1; CDR3 protein: ASSTSGGQGIGANVLT
J gene: TRBJ1-2; V gene: TRBV5-4; clone size: -; D gene: TRBD1; CDR3 protein: ASRQDREAYT
J gene: TRBJ1-3; V gene: TRBV5-1; clone size: -; D gene: TRBD1; CDR3 protein: ASSLVPGGGNTIY
J gene: TRBJ2-7; V gene: TRBV5-1; clone size: -; D gene: -; CDR3 protein: ASSSETGITEQY
J gene: TRBJ2-2; V gene: TRBV10-3; clone size: -; D gene: -; CDR3 protein: AISELGPGTGELF
J gene: TRBJ2-7; V gene: TRBV3-1/TRBV3-2; clone size: -; D gene: -; CDR3 protein: ASSRDSRNEQY
J gene: TRBJ2-2; V gene: TRBV7-8; clone size: -; D gene: -; CDR3 protein: ASSSLLESTGELF
J gene: TRBJ2-1; V gene: TRBV6-1; clone size: -; D gene: TRBD2; CDR3 protein: ASSDKIAGGYNEQF
J gene: TRBJ2-5; V gene: TRBV11-2; clone size: -; D gene: -; CDR3 protein: ASSGARETQY
J gene: TRBJ1-4; V gene: TRBV2; clone size: -; D gene: -; CDR3 protein: ASRQEAEKLF
J gene: TRBJ2-3; V gene: TRBV7-2; clone size: -; D gene: -; CDR3 protein: ASSLANLPDTQY
J gene: TRBJ2-5; V gene: TRBV18; clone size: -; D gene: -; CDR3 protein: ASSPRLGETQY
J gene: TRBJ1-5; V gene: TRBV5-1; clone size: -; D gene: TRBD1; CDR3 protein: ASSWNGQGNQPQH
J gene: TRBJ2-5; V gene: TRBV5-4; clone size: -; D gene: TRBD2; CDR3 protein: ASSLAASGGQETQY
J gene: TRBJ1-2; V gene: TRBV19; clone size: -; D gene: -; CDR3 protein: ASSIAAGHGYT
J gene: TRBJ1-3; V gene: TRBV9; clone size: -; D gene: -; CDR3 protein: ASSVDSGNTIY
J gene: TRBJ2-2; V gene: TRBV11-1; clone size: -; D gene: -; CDR3 protein: ASSLGGRVQRELF
J gene: TRBJ1-2; V gene: TRBV19; clone size: -; D gene: TRBD1; CDR3 protein: ASRRGHYGYT
J gene: TRBJ2-5; V gene: TRBV11-3; clone size: -; D gene: -; CDR3 protein: ASSSGAGILETQY
J gene: TRBJ1-6; V gene: TRBV13; clone size: -; D gene: TRBD1; CDR3 protein: ASSDRSGQGGSSYNSPLH
J gene: TRBJ2-3; V gene: TRBV7-2; clone size: -; D gene: TRBD2; CDR3 protein: ASSLGTSGVTDTQY
J gene: TRBJ2-5; V gene: TRBV4-2; clone size: -; D gene: -; CDR3 protein: ASSQDPADSQETQY
J gene: TRBJ2-7; V gene: TRBV6-6; clone size: -; D gene: -; CDR3 protein: ASSSAEAGAHYEQY
J gene: TRBJ1-2; V gene: TRBV14; clone size: -; D gene: TRBD1; CDR3 protein: ASSQEGGDRGIGGYT
J gene: TRBJ1-2; V gene: TRBV19; clone size: -; D gene: -; CDR3 protein: ASTQANRVYGYT
J gene: TRBJ2-2; V gene: TRBV28; clone size: once; D gene: TRBD1; CDR3 protein: ASSPATGGFPGELF